The entry that follows covers one T cell receptor beta chain sequence. This record belongs to a study of blood T cell repertoires in COVID-19. Background on the study: Spain, Italy and the United States supplied samples that represented acute and convalescent COVID-19.

Only in-frame clones appear in the TCRdb table, and some are missing; sequencing was by immunoSEQ multiplex PCR. This sample yields some 110,000 clones, of which about two thirds are seen a single time; approximately 0.88% belongs to the top ten. V lost 0 bases to trimming and J lost 5 bases; unmatched junction nucleotides: 10. The CDR3 extends over 16 amino acids. Germline V gene lookup returns CDR1 SGHVS and CDR2 FQNEAQ. The origin of this receptor is a human donor with acute or convalescent COVID-19. The donor label of this sample is uncertain. Input material: peripheral blood. The chain employs TRBV7-8 and TRBJ2-7; 7 positions match TRBD1. CDR3 protein: CASSLAHTGVTHEQYV. The CDR3 DNA sequence: TGTGCCAGCAGCTTAGCGCATACAGGGGTAACTCACGAGCAGTACGTC.